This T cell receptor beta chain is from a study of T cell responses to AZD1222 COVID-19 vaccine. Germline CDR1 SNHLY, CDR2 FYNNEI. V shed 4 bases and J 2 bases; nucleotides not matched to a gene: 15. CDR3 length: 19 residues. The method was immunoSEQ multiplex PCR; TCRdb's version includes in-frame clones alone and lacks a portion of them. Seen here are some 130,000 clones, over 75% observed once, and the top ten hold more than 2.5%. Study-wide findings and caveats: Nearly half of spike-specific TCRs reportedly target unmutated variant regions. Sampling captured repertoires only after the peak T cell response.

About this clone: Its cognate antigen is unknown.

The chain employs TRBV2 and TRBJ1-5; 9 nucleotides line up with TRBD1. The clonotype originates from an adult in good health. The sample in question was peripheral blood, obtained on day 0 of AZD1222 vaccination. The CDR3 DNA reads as TGTGCCAGCAGTGGGGCCGGGACAGGGCCGTTTTTGGGCAATCAGCCCCAGCATTTT. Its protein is CASSGAGTGPFLGNQPQHF.